These 5 T cell receptor beta chains originate from one sample sequenced in a study of blood T cells in healthy people across ages. It was with a sample-barcoded 5' primer and a J-beta primer mix that a second PCR of roughly 6 to 11 cycles was run. TCRdb passed the 5' RACE reads through MiXCR, listing each CDR3 protein once. The sample lists 700,000 to 950,000 distinct CDR3 sequences, roughly 47% seen once, with around a fifth in the top ten. Sequencing used blood. The receptors derive from a woman aged 55-75 years in good health.

This clonotype was counted many times. This sequence joins TRBV7-2 and TRBJ2-7; the match to TRBD2 covers 14 bases. Germline V gives CDR1 SGHTA, CDR2 FQGNSA. The V gene end was trimmed by 5 bases and the J gene end by 7 bases; junction bases not matched to a gene: 7. The CDR3 extends over 15 amino acids. This CDR3 reads CASSPGGLAGEEQYF. The DNA for the CDR3 is TGTGCCAGCAGCCCGGGGGGACTAGCGGGAGAAGAGCAGTACTTC. Full variable domain (rest looked up from reference TRBV7-2 and TRBJ2-7): GAGVSQSPSNKVTEKGKDVELRCDPISGHTALYWYRQSLGQGLEFLIYFQGNSAPDKSGLPSDRFSAERTGGSVSTLTIQRTQQEDSAVYLCASSPGGLAGEEQYFGPGTRLTVT.

A note on this clonotype: A read error may account for a junction end that differs from germline. J is TRBJ2-7 and V is TRBV14; 8 bases match TRBD1. This CDR3 is built from 13 residues. The germline V gene encodes CDR1 SGHDN and CDR2 FVKESK. DNA for the CDR3: TGTGCCAGCAGTCAAGCAGGGGGCGACGAGCAGTACTTC. It specifies CASSQAGGDEQYF.

This clonotype was picked up a small number of times. The chain uses TRBV29-1 and TRBJ2-1, with TRBD2 identical over 9 bases. V gave up 5 bases and J gave up 0 bases; unmatched junction bases: 5. Germline CDR1 and CDR2: SQVTM and ANQGSEA. CDR3 length: 15 amino acids. The CDR3 region is CSVRLAGRSYNEQFF. The DNA of the CDR3 is TGCAGCGTTAGGCTAGCGGGACGCTCCTACAATGAGCAGTTCTTC.

The chain employs TRBV20-1 and TRBJ1-1; 7 nucleotides line up with TRBD1. The germline CDR1 and CDR2 sequences are DFQATT and SNEGSKA (reference sequence). Germline trimming cut 0 bases from V and 10 bases from J; bases unmatched to any gene: 5. This CDR3 comprises 12 residues. This CDR3 reads CSARELTGRAFF. DNA of the CDR3: TGCAGTGCTAGAGAACTGACAGGGCGAGCTTTCTTT.

Regarding this clonotype: This clone may be a read error of a much larger clone one base away. The limits of the CDR3 on the DNA are not certain, so only TCRdb's listed CDR3 is given. The chain recombines TRBV29-1 with TRBJ2-3; TRBD1 reflects the table's D call only, with no check against the DNA. Inclusive of both ends, the CDR3 amounts to 15 amino acids. Germline V gene sequence: CDR1 SQVTM, CDR2 ANQGSEA. CDR3 sequence: CSVAAGTGSTDTRYF.